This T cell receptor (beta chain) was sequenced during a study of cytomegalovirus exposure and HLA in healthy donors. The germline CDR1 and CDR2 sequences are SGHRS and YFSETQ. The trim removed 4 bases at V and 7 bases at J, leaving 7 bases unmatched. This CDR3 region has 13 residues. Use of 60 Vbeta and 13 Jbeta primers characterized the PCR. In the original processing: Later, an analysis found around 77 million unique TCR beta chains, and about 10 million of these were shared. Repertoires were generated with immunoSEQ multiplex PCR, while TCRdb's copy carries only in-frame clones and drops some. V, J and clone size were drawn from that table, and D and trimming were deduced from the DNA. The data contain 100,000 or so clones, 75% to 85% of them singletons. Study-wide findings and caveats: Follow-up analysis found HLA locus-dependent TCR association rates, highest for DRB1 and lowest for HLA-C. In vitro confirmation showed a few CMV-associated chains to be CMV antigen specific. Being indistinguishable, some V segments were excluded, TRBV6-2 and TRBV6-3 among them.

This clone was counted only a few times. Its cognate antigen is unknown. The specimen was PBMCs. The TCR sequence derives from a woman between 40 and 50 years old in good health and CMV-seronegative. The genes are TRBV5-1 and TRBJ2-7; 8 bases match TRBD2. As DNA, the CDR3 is TGCGCCAGCAGCAGCGGGGGTGTGAGTGAGCAGTACTTC. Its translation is CASSSGGVSEQYF.